The 27 T cell receptor beta chains presented below share a single source sample, sequenced in a study of Graves' ophthalmopathy and Graves' hyperthyroidism. RNA transcripts provided the template for amplifying TCR beta CDR3 regions. The first round was an RT-PCR with HTBI primers, and the second round was a multiplex PCR. Each CDR3 protein is one row after TCRdb ran MiXCR on the multiplex PCR reads. The top ten clones hold roughly 4% of a sample with 450,000 to 600,000 distinct CDR3 sequences, less than 40% of them seen once. Material: peripheral blood or thyroid tissue (not recorded which). The receptors were gathered from an adult man with Graves' hyperthyroidism.

This clonotype was observed many times. The chain has TRBV10-3 and TRBJ2-7; 10 bases match TRBD2. Germline V gives CDR1 ENHRY, CDR2 SYGVKD. The CDR3 runs to 15 residues. The trim removed 3 bases at V and 1 base at J, leaving 3 bases unmatched. This chain's CDR3 is CAISDLAGESYEQYF. The CDR3 DNA follows: TGTGCCATCAGTGATCTAGCGGGAGAGTCCTACGAGCAGTACTTC.

With regard to this clonotype: The junction differs from germline at one of its ends, possibly a read error. The chain carries TRBV5-1 and TRBJ2-7; tentative D call: TRBD1 (6 bases). Germline assignment: CDR1 SGHRS and CDR2 YFSETQ. This CDR3 is built from 17 residues. CDR3 protein: CASSQGTGWTASYEQYF. For the CDR3, the DNA is TGTGCCAGCAGCCAAGGGACCGGTTGGACAGCCTCCTACGAGCAGTACTTC.

The rearrangement joins TRBV7-2 to TRBJ1-6; unclear D gene. Germline lookup yields CDR1 SGHTA and CDR2 FQGNSA. Trimming left V 3 bases short and J 13 bases short, with 16 bases between. The CDR3 has 14 amino acids. For the CDR3, the DNA is TGTGCCAGCAGCTTCGCAGGCGACAATCAGCCCCTCCACTTT. Protein: CASSFAGDNQPLHF.

For this clonotype: A much larger clone differs from this one at a single base, so this may be a read error. The rearrangement uses TRBV20-1 and TRBJ1-2; no firm D call. Germline-derived CDR1 and CDR2 are DFQATT and SNEGSKA (reference sequence). This CDR3 is built from 13 residues. The CDR3 sequence is CSVRDRATRGYTF. The CDR3 DNA sequence: TGCAGTGTTAGAGATCGGGCCACCCGGGGCTACACCTTC.

The rearrangement uses TRBV25-1 and TRBJ2-7, with TRBD2 matching over 10 bases. Unmatched junction bases numbered 15, after V lost 4 bases and J lost 3 bases. The CDR3 totals 18 residues. The germline V gene has CDR1 MGHDK and CDR2 SYGVNS. CDR3 nucleotides: TGTGCCAGCAGTGCTATTGCCACTAGCGGGACTAGACTCTACGAGCAGTACTTC. Translating it yields CASSAIATSGTRLYEQYF.

At least ten counts were recorded for this clonotype. V gene TRBV7-9 combines with J gene TRBJ1-2; D is ambiguous. From germline, CDR1 is SEHNR and CDR2 FQNEAQ (reference sequence). This CDR3 spans 14 amino acids. V lost 1 base to trimming and J lost 3 bases, with 9 bases between them. The CDR3 DNA is TGTGCCAGCAGCTTAGAGGGCACCTACTATGGCTACACCTTC. This gives the protein CASSLEGTYYGYTF.

This clonotype showed up many times. This chain links TRBV19 with TRBJ2-2; D may be TRBD1 (5 bases). The CDR3 has 14 residues. V lost 9 bases and J 1 base, leaving 12 bases between the germline ends. The germline V gene encodes CDR1 LNHDA and CDR2 SQIVND (reference sequence). The CDR3 here is CASIPGQNTGELFF. CDR3 DNA: TGTGCCAGCATCCCAGGGCAGAACACCGGGGAGCTGTTTTTT.

This clonotype was observed at least ten times. The chain carries TRBV5-8 and TRBJ1-5; TRBD1 might be the D (5 bases). Germline V CDR1 and CDR2: SGHTS, YDEGEE. The CDR3 totals 14 residues. The V end was cut by 0 bases, the J end by 6 bases, with 10 bases between. The CDR3 nucleotides read TGTGCCAGCAGCTTGGGGGGGTTCGGTCAGCCCCAGCATTTT. Encoded protein: CASSLGGFGQPQHF.

This clonotype has ten or more counts. DNA for the CDR3: TGTGCCAGCAGTTACCGACAGGGTGCGAGGCCCCAGCATTTT. It codes for CASSYRQGARPQHF. The chain has TRBV6-5 and TRBJ1-5, with 7 nucleotides matching TRBD1. This CDR3 is 14 amino acids long. V dropped 2 bases and J dropped 9; count of bases not matched to a gene: 7. Per the germline V gene, CDR1 is MNHEY and CDR2 is SVGAGI.

This clonotype was recorded at least ten times. The J gene is TRBJ1-2, the V gene TRBV9; TRBD1 aligns across 7 bases. The germline CDR1 and CDR2 sequences are SGDLS and YYNGEE. The trim removed 3 bases at V and 1 base at J, leaving 9 bases unmatched. This CDR3 has 16 residues. The CDR3 sequence: CASSGRRGTVNYGYTF. The DNA for the CDR3 is TGTGCCAGCAGCGGCCGGAGGGGGACAGTTAACTATGGCTACACCTTC.

The chain carries TRBV13 and TRBJ2-7; no reliable D call. This CDR3 comprises 15 residues. Per the germline V gene, CDR1 is PRHDT and CDR2 is FYEKMQ (reference sequence). V was cut by 0 bases and J by 0 bases, with 9 bases left in between. CDR3 DNA: TGTGCCAGCAGCTTAGGAGTAGGGATCTCCTACGAGCAGTACTTC. Its translation is CASSLGVGISYEQYF.

This clonotype has only a few counts. This chain's CDR3 is CASSGPMQHGYTF. The CDR3 DNA sequence: TGTGCCAGCAGTGGACCGATGCAACATGGCTACACCTTC. This chain links TRBV28 with TRBJ1-2; D gene uncertain. V shed 5 bases and J shed 6 bases, with 13 bases lying between them. The length of the CDR3 is 13 residues. Looked up from germline, CDR1 is MDHEN and CDR2 is SYDVKM.

The V and J genes are TRBV19 and TRBJ1-1, with D possibly being TRBD1 (5 bases). CDR3 length equals 18 residues. Germline V gene data show CDR1 as LNHDA and CDR2 as SQIVND (reference sequence). The V end lost 1 base, the J end lost 4 bases, and 22 bases lay between the germline ends. The CDR3 nucleotides are TGTGCCAGTAGTATAGCCCGGGACCGAGGTGGGCAGGGCACTGAAGCTTTCTTT. Translating it yields CASSIARDRGGQGTEAFF.

Only a few counts were recorded for this clonotype. A much larger clonotype is one base distant, so this may be a read error. V and J are TRBV7-8 and TRBJ2-5; D possibly matches TRBD1 or TRBD2 (5 bases each). This CDR3 region has 14 residues. The germline V gene has CDR1 SGHVS and CDR2 FQNEAQ. Here the CDR3 reads CASSLGGRGEAQYF. The DNA for the CDR3 is TGTGCCAGCAGCTTAGGGGGAAGGGGAGAGGCCCAGTACTTC.

Concerning this clonotype itself: Likely a read error: the CDR3 ends without its conserved phenylalanine or tryptophan. The DNA is left out, because the CDR3 cannot be placed on it with certainty; the CDR3 is given as TCRdb lists it. The chain combines TRBV7-3 with TRBJ1-1; the DNA was not used to check the table's D call, TRBD1. Germline V gives CDR1 SGHTA, CDR2 FQGTGA. The CDR3 is made up of 14 amino acids, end residues included. The CDR3 region is CASSYQSNTGHCQS.

The chain combines TRBV7-6 with TRBJ2-5; 7 bases map to TRBD2. This CDR3 has 13 amino acids. Germline V CDR1 and CDR2: SGHVS, FNYEAQ. V lost 5 bases and J lost 7; bases outside the gene matches: 7. The CDR3 DNA sequence: TGTGCCAGCAGCGGGTGGGCTAGCGGGACCCAGTACTTC. It specifies CASSGWASGTQYF. Full variable domain (remainder filled in from reference TRBV7-6 and TRBJ2-5): GAGVSQSPRYKVTKRGQDVALRCDPISGHVSLYWYRQALGQGPEFLTYFNYEAQQDKSGLPNDRFSAERPEGSISTLTIQRTEQRDSAMYRCASSGWASGTQYFGPGTRLLVL.

This clonotype was counted at least ten times. This chain links TRBV7-2 with TRBJ1-5; no clear D. Trimming shortened V by 0 bases and J by 4 bases, and 7 bases separated the two germline ends. The CDR3 has 14 amino acids. The V gene's germline CDR1 is SGHTA and CDR2 FQGNSA. In DNA, the CDR3 is TGTGCCAGCAGCTTAGCAGCAGGAAATCAGCCCCAGCATTTT. Amino acids: CASSLAAGNQPQHF.

This clonotype was counted many times. This chain uses TRBV4-2 with TRBJ1-2; 7 nucleotides line up with TRBD1. The CDR3 contains 15 residues. The trim removed 1 base at V and 2 bases at J, leaving 4 bases unmatched. Germline values: CDR1 LGHNA, CDR2 YNFKEQ. The CDR3 region has the DNA TGTGCCAGCAGCCAAGCCCGGACAGGCAACTATGGCTACACCTTC. Protein sequence: CASSQARTGNYGYTF.

The V gene is TRBV5-4, the J gene TRBJ2-5; D gene unclear. This CDR3 contains 10 residues. V was trimmed by 0 bases and J by 9 bases, leaving 3 bases between them. CDR1 and CDR2 from the germline V gene are SGHNT and YYREEE (reference sequence). The chain's CDR3 is CASSLGSQYF. The CDR3 nucleotides are TGTGCCAGCAGCTTGGGTTCCCAGTACTTC. The full variable domain, completed using reference TRBV5-4 and TRBJ2-5, is ETGVTQSPTHLIKTRGQQVTLRCSSQSGHNTVSWYQQALGQGPQFIFQYYREEENGRGNFPPRFSGLQFPNYSSELNVNALELDDSALYLCASSLGSQYFGPGTRLLVL.

In this sample, this clonotype turned up many times. V usage is TRBV12-3 or TRBV12-4 and J usage is TRBJ1-2, with D unclear. CDR3 length: 15 amino acids. V lost 2 bases and J 0 bases, leaving 10 bases between the germline ends. CDR3 DNA: TGTGCCAGCAGTTTATCCCGGACCTCTAACTATGGCTACACCTTC. It is translated as CASSLSRTSNYGYTF.

The chain links TRBV10-1 to TRBJ2-3; 10 nucleotides agree with TRBD2. With 3 bases clipped from V and 6 bases from J, the junction kept 12 bases outside the gene matches. The CDR3 covers 17 residues. CDR1 and CDR2 from the germline V gene are WNHNN and SYGVQD (reference sequence). As DNA, the CDR3 is TGCGCCAGCAGTGACTCACAACCGGGACTAGCGTTTGATACGCAGTATTTT. It specifies CASSDSQPGLAFDTQYF.

The V call is TRBV2, the J call TRBJ2-5; possibly TRBD1 for D (5 bases). The CDR3 loop spans 14 amino acids. The V end lost 6 bases, the J end lost 2 bases, and 13 bases lay between the germline ends. Germline V gene lookup returns CDR1 SNHLY and CDR2 FYNNEI. CDR3 sequence: CASRMDTLQETQYF. The DNA for the CDR3 is TGTGCCAGCAGGATGGACACGTTACAAGAGACCCAGTACTTC.

In its sample, this clonotype was seen a few times. The chain has TRBV7-8 and TRBJ2-7; 11 bases agree with TRBD1. The CDR3 consists of 16 residues. CDR1 and CDR2 from the germline V gene are SGHVS and FQNEAQ. Trimming cost V 7 bases and J 3 bases; bases outside gene matches: 11. The CDR3 is CASTSSRDRGDYEQYF. CDR3 sequence (DNA): TGTGCCAGCACCTCTTCCCGGGACAGGGGGGACTACGAGCAGTACTTC. Based on the CDR3 plus reference TRBV7-8 and TRBJ2-7, the full variable domain is GAGVSQSPRYKVAKRGQDVALRCDPISGHVSLFWYQQALGQGPEFLTYFQNEAQLDKSGLPSDRFFAERPEGSVSTLKIQRTQQEDSAVYLCASTSSRDRGDYEQYFGPGTRLTVT.

The rearrangement uses TRBV6-5 and TRBJ2-2; D is perhaps TRBD1 or TRBD2 (5 bases each). This CDR3 is built from 17 residues. The ends were cut back, 7 bases at V and 4 bases at J, with 22 bases in the middle. The germline V gene has CDR1 MNHEY and CDR2 SVGAGI. The CDR3 DNA sequence: TGTGCCAGCACCTCCCGACCCCAGGGAGTTGGCACCGGGGAGCTGTTTTTT. This translates into CASTSRPQGVGTGELFF.

The J gene is TRBJ2-7, the V gene TRBV4-2, with D possibly being TRBD2 (6 bases). Trimming took 0 bases from V and 2 from J, leaving 20 bases between them. This CDR3 has 18 amino acids. Germline assignment: CDR1 LGHNA and CDR2 YNFKEQ. The CDR3 DNA is TGTGCCAGCAGCCAAGATCTCGTTAGAGAATGGGGGGCCTACGAGCAGTACTTC. Encoded protein: CASSQDLVREWGAYEQYF.

This clonotype has only a few counts. The conserved phenylalanine or tryptophan is not found at the CDR3 terminus, so this likely reflects a read error. The V call is TRBV5-4, the J call TRBJ2-5; TRBD2 matches 7 bases. V shed 0 bases, J shed 5 bases, and the junction held 4 bases outside the gene matches. Germline loops: CDR1 SGHNT, CDR2 YYREEE (reference sequence). The CDR3 is made up of 14 amino acids. The CDR3, as DNA: TGTGCCAGCAGCTTGGGACTAGCTACCGAGACCCAGTACCTC. It encodes CASSLGLATETQYL.

There are many counts of this clonotype. The chain links TRBV5-8 to TRBJ1-3; 8 bases match TRBD1. Germline lookup yields CDR1 SGHTS and CDR2 YDEGEE. V lost 5 bases, J lost 4 bases, and 5 bases stayed unmatched. The CDR3 loop spans 14 amino acids. The CDR3, as DNA: TGTGCCAGCAGGCAGGACAGGGACGGAAACACCATATATTTT. The encoded protein is CASRQDRDGNTIYF.